The 2 T cell receptor beta chains listed next were all sequenced from one sample in a study of T cells in Graves' hyperthyroidism and ophthalmopathy. Amplified TCR beta CDR3 regions came from RNA transcripts. An initial round of RT-PCR targeting the TCR CDR3 relied on the HTBI primer set. TCRdb itself ran the multiplex PCR reads through MiXCR, one entry per CDR3 protein. The sample contains 300,000 to 400,000 distinct CDR3 sequences, roughly 21% of which appear only once. The sample taken for sequencing was blood. All receptors derive from a woman aged 45-59 years with Graves' hyperthyroidism.

Ten or more counts support this clonotype. CDR3 coding DNA: TGCAGTGCTAGTTCGAACCGGGACCGAGTGATTCAGCCCCAGCATTTT. Translating it yields CSASSNRDRVIQPQHF. The chain joins TRBV20-1 to TRBJ1-5, with D possibly being TRBD1 (5 bases). Germline loops: CDR1 DFQATT, CDR2 SNEGSKA (reference sequence). The CDR3 extends over 16 amino acids. V was cut by 3 bases and J by 6 bases, with 21 bases left in between.

The chain uses TRBV7-3 and TRBJ1-5; possible D gene TRBD1, 5 bases. Trimming stripped 5 bases from V and 7 bases from J, with 15 bases between. CDR1 is SGHTA and CDR2 is FQGTGA in the germline V gene. The CDR3 covers 14 residues. The DNA of the CDR3 is TGTGCCAGCAGCGTAAATATCACAGGCCAGCCCCAGCATTTT. The encoded protein is CASSVNITGQPQHF.